These 19 T cell receptor beta chains originate from one sample sequenced in a study of CD8+ T cells in alopecia areata. Isolated RNA was reverse transcribed into cDNA used as the sequencing template. Assay used: immunoSEQ multiplex PCR; TCRdb lists only in-frame clones, some missing. The sample consists of approximately 31,000 clones, about three quarters of them appearing once. The sequenced material came from NKG2D-low CD8+ T cells sorted from blood. The receptor set was obtained from a human donor with alopecia areata.

The CDR3 DNA is TGCAGCGTTGGGGAGGGGGTACTCTACGAGCAGTACTTC. Residues: CSVGEGVLYEQYF. This chain connects TRBV29-1 to TRBJ2-7, with D perhaps matching TRBD2 (7 bases). Trimming left V 4 bases short and J 3 bases short, with 13 bases between. The CDR3 loop spans 13 amino acids. CDR1 is SQVTM and CDR2 is ANQGSEA in the germline V gene.

The CDR3: CASSFEEDDYNEQFF. The DNA of the CDR3 is TGTGCCAGCAGCTTTGAAGAAGACGACTACAATGAGCAGTTCTTC. The V and J genes are TRBV13 and TRBJ2-1, with no clear D. Germline loops: CDR1 PRHDT, CDR2 FYEKMQ (reference sequence). The V end lost 3 bases, the J end lost 3 bases, and 12 bases lay between the germline ends. The length of the CDR3 is 15 residues.

V usage is TRBV6-4 and J usage is TRBJ2-1, with 13 bases identical to TRBD2. The CDR3 totals 17 residues. From germline, CDR1 is MRHNA and CDR2 SNTAGT. J gave up 9 bases and V 4 bases, and 12 bases lay outside the gene matches. This CDR3 reads CASSATTSGGGIGEQFF. The DNA of the CDR3 is TGTGCCAGCAGTGCCACTACTAGCGGGGGGGGTATCGGTGAGCAGTTCTTC.

The chain employs TRBV4-2 and TRBJ1-6; D not certain. V lost 0 bases to trimming and J lost 6 bases, with 9 bases between them. In germline, CDR1 is LGHNA, CDR2 YNFKEQ. This CDR3 has 15 residues. CDR3 sequence: CASSQEDGVNSPLHF. As DNA, the CDR3 is TGTGCCAGCAGCCAAGAGGACGGTGTTAATTCACCCCTCCACTTT.

The chain links TRBV2 to TRBJ2-1, with 8 nucleotides matching TRBD1. CDR1 and CDR2 (germline): SNHLY, FYNNEI. The V segment lost 5 bases and the J segment 2 bases; nucleotides outside the gene matches: 5. The CDR3 consists of 15 residues. The CDR3 loop is CASSPGQATYNEQFF. CDR3 DNA: TGTGCCAGCAGTCCGGGACAGGCAACCTACAATGAGCAGTTCTTC.

This clone was recorded a few times. The chain carries TRBV7-9 and TRBJ2-2; the D gene could be TRBD1 or TRBD2 (5 bases each). With 3 bases removed from V and 2 bases from J, the gap between germline ends came to 13 bases. The CDR3 extends over 16 amino acids. The germline gives CDR1 SEHNR, CDR2 FQNEAQ (reference sequence). The CDR3 is CASSFPGTGNTGELFF. The CDR3 nucleotides are TGTGCCAGCAGCTTCCCCGGGACCGGAAACACCGGGGAGCTGTTTTTT.

The rearrangement uses TRBV6-1 and TRBJ2-5, with 9 bases matching TRBD1. This CDR3 is built from 15 residues. Losses at the gene ends were 1 base for V and 2 bases for J; bases not matched to a gene: 2. Germline V gene lookup returns CDR1 MNHNS and CDR2 SASEGT. The CDR3 is CASSEVTGGQETQYF. CDR3 sequence (DNA): TGTGCCAGCAGTGAAGTGACAGGGGGACAAGAGACCCAGTACTTC.

The count of this clone is one. The J gene is TRBJ2-5, the V gene TRBV27; 7 bases agree with TRBD2. With 3 bases clipped from V and 5 bases from J, the junction kept 6 bases outside the gene matches. The V gene's germline CDR1 is MNHEY and CDR2 SMNVEV (reference sequence). CDR3 length: 14 residues. This CDR3 reads CASSLAGAVETQYF. CDR3 DNA: TGTGCCAGCAGTTTGGCGGGAGCGGTTGAGACCCAGTACTTC.

The table lists this clone with a few counts. V and J are TRBV6-4 and TRBJ2-7; 10 bases agree with TRBD1. In germline, CDR1 is MRHNA, CDR2 SNTAGT. V gave up 4 bases and J gave up 5 bases; unmatched junction bases: 8. This CDR3 spans 15 amino acids. DNA of the CDR3: TGTGCCAGCAGTGCTAGCTCGGGGACAGGGGACGAGCAGTACTTC. Protein: CASSASSGTGDEQYF.

This clone has only a few counts. This rearrangement joins TRBV6-4 to TRBJ2-1, with 9 bases identical to TRBD1. Germline CDR1 reads MRHNA; CDR2 reads SNTAGT. The CDR3 sequence is 15 residues long. V shed 0 bases and J 3 bases; nucleotides not matched to a gene: 0. This chain's CDR3 is CASSDSTGGYNEQFF. The CDR3, as DNA: TGTGCCAGCAGTGACTCGACAGGGGGCTACAATGAGCAGTTCTTC.

This clone turned up a few times. This chain joins TRBV6-1 and TRBJ2-5; 8 nucleotides line up with TRBD1. The CDR3 consists of 14 residues. CDR1 and CDR2 from the germline V gene are MNHNS and SASEGT. The junction had 6 bases not matched to a gene; V was cut back by 7 bases and J by 2 bases. The CDR3 region has the DNA TGTGCCAGCACTTTTGGACAGGGACAAGAGACCCAGTACTTC. Encoded protein: CASTFGQGQETQYF.

The chain links TRBV6-5 to TRBJ2-5; D remains ambiguous. The V and J ends lost 2 bases and 6 bases respectively, with 4 bases between them. The CDR3 sequence is 11 residues long. Germline CDR1 and CDR2: MNHEY and SVGAGI. CDR3 in amino acids: CASSYGQTQYF. CDR3 nucleotide sequence: TGTGCCAGCAGTTACGGGCAGACCCAGTACTTC.

V usage is TRBV4-2 and J usage is TRBJ2-3; 9 bases match TRBD1. The CDR3 is made up of 16 amino acids. The germline CDR1 and CDR2 sequences are LGHNA and YNFKEQ. Losses at the gene ends were 0 bases for V and 6 bases for J; bases not matched to a gene: 7. CDR3 DNA: TGTGCCAGCAGCCAAGAAGCCGGGACAGGGTCCGATACGCAGTATTTT. Its translation is CASSQEAGTGSDTQYF.

J is TRBJ2-3 and V is TRBV27; 12 nucleotides match TRBD2. CDR3 length: 15 residues. V trimming: 5 bases; J trimming: 3 bases; junction bases outside the gene matches: 3. Germline V lookup: CDR1 MNHEY, CDR2 SMNVEV (reference sequence). The CDR3, as DNA: TGTGCCAGCAGTGAAGGGACTAGCGGGACAGATACGCAGTATTTT. Encoded protein: CASSEGTSGTDTQYF.

The chain links TRBV4-1 to TRBJ2-7; no clear D. Germline V gene lookup returns CDR1 MGHRA and CDR2 YSYEKL. The CDR3 is made up of 15 amino acids. Trimming removed 4 bases at V and 3 bases at J, with 16 bases between. Here the CDR3 DNA reads TGCGCCAGCAGCCCCGAAAACCGAGGCTACTACGAGCAGTACTTC. It translates to CASSPENRGYYEQYF.

This sequence joins TRBV4-1 and TRBJ2-7, with 7 bases aligning to TRBD2. Unmatched junction bases numbered 7, after V lost 4 bases and J lost 4 bases. CDR3 size: 14 residues. Germline CDR1 is MGHRA and CDR2 is YSYEKL. As DNA, the CDR3 is TGCGCCAGCAGCCTCGAGCGGGACCAATACGAGCAGTACTTC. Its protein is CASSLERDQYEQYF.

This chain uses TRBV19 with TRBJ1-1; TRBD1 matches 8 bases. Per germline, CDR1 LNHDA and CDR2 SQIVND (reference sequence). The V gene end was trimmed by 10 bases and the J gene end by 0 bases; junction bases not matched to a gene: 4. This CDR3 has 13 amino acids. The CDR3 region is CATSTGVNTEAFF. In DNA form, the CDR3 reads TGTGCCACCTCGACAGGGGTGAACACTGAAGCTTTCTTT.

This clone has a single count. V usage is TRBV4-3 and J usage is TRBJ2-7; D unresolved. Between the trimmed V and J ends, which lost 3 bases and 0 bases, there was a span of 9 bases. The germline CDR1 and CDR2 sequences are LGHNA and YSLEER. CDR3 length: 14 amino acids. The CDR3 sequence: CASSHVGSSYEQYF. The CDR3, as DNA: TGCGCCAGCAGCCATGTCGGCAGCTCCTACGAGCAGTACTTC.

This clone was seen a single time. This chain uses TRBV30 with TRBJ1-2, with D unresolved. Per the germline V gene, CDR1 is GTSNPN and CDR2 is SVGIG (reference sequence). This CDR3 spans 13 amino acids. The V and J ends lost 5 bases and 3 bases respectively, with 13 bases between them. The CDR3 nucleotides read TGTGCCTGGCGACTGTTGGGTGACTATGGCTACACCTTC. It translates to CAWRLLGDYGYTF.